A selection of T cell receptor beta chains follows, all from one sample in a study of shared clonotypes between healthy human individuals. The method was immunoSEQ multiplex PCR; TCRdb's version includes in-frame clones alone and lacks a portion of them. The sample holds over a million clones, approximately 80% seen once. The source material was memory CD4+ T cells from PBMCs. These receptors were collected from a young man in good health. Some clones in this sample may be carry-over from other donors' samples. CDR3s include the opening cysteine and the closing phenylalanine or tryptophan. The D gene is left open where the match is weak. Where a row states a size, it is once, few, many or the class of an expanded clone; other rows omit it.

j_gene | v_gene | d_gene | abundance | len | CDR3aa | CDR3nt
TRBJ2-1 | TRBV4-2 | NA | few | 15 | CASSAGTAGYNEQFF | TGTGCCAGCAGCGCTGGGACGGCCGGATACAATGAGCAGTTCTTC
TRBJ2-5 | TRBV9 | NA | NA | 14 | CASSVDSRQETQYF | TGTGCCAGCAGCGTAGACTCACGGCAAGAGACCCAGTACTTC
TRBJ1-5 | TRBV28 | NA | many | 14 | CASSFEGTPQLQHF | TGTGCCAGCAGTTTTGAGGGTACCCCTCAGCTCCAGCATTTT
TRBJ2-5 | TRBV7-7 | NA | NA | 15 | CASSLNDLSGETQYF | TGTGCCAGCAGCTTAAACGATTTGTCAGGGGAGACCCAGTACTTC
TRBJ1-1 | TRBV28 | NA | NA | 16 | CASRRGVGLMNTEAFF | TGTGCCAGCAGGAGGGGGGTTGGATTGATGAACACTGAAGCTTTCTTT
TRBJ1-2 | TRBV7-8 | NA | NA | 15 | CASSPRRDSSNGYTF | TGTGCCAGCAGCCCTCGGCGGGACTCCAGTAATGGCTACACCTTC
TRBJ1-1 | TRBV11-1 | NA | NA | 15 | CASSLKGAGVTEAFF | TGTGCCAGCAGCTTAAAGGGAGCGGGAGTCACTGAAGCTTTCTTT
TRBJ2-3 | TRBV30 | NA | NA | 12 | CAWGDSTDTQYF | TGTGCCTGGGGCGACTCCACAGATACGCAGTATTTT
TRBJ2-3 | TRBV28 | NA | NA | 13 | CASSLSSGDTQYF | TGTGCCAGCAGTTTATCATCGGGAGATACGCAGTATTTT
TRBJ2-3 | TRBV29-1 | NA | once | 14 | CSVDRGASTDTQYF | TGCAGCGTTGATCGCGGGGCCAGCACAGATACGCAGTATTTT
TRBJ1-4 | TRBV6-1 | NA | NA | 15 | CASSERAATNEKLFF | TGTGCCAGCAGTGAAAGGGCCGCAACTAATGAAAAACTGTTTTTT
TRBJ2-1 | TRBV7-8 | TRBD2 | NA | 15 | CASSLGREPDNEQFF | TGTGCCAGCAGCTTAGGGCGGGAGCCCGACAATGAGCAGTTCTTC
TRBJ1-2 | TRBV28 | TRBD1 | few | 16 | CATQLLGQGYNYGYTF | TGTGCCACCCAGTTACTGGGACAGGGGTACAACTATGGCTACACCTTC
TRBJ2-1 | TRBV2 | NA | NA | 17 | CASSEFLTGTRTNEQFF | TGTGCCAGCAGTGAATTCTTGACAGGCACTCGGACAAATGAGCAGTTCTTC
TRBJ1-1 | TRBV2 | TRBD1 | many | 12 | CAGRDSNTEAFF | TGTGCCGGCCGGGACAGCAACACTGAAGCTTTCTTT
TRBJ2-2 | TRBV29-1 | TRBD2 | once | 16 | CSVERLAGGPGGELFF | TGCAGCGTTGAACGGCTAGCGGGAGGGCCGGGCGGGGAGCTGTTTTTT
TRBJ2-3 | TRBV4-1 | NA | NA | 14 | CASGGIGRTDTQYF | TGCGCCAGCGGGGGGATAGGGCGCACAGATACGCAGTATTTT
TRBJ2-7 | TRBV7-8 | NA | NA | 11 | CASSQQYEQYF | TGTGCCAGCAGCCAACAATACGAGCAGTACTTC
TRBJ1-5 | TRBV28 | NA | NA | 14 | CASSLLASREAQHF | TGTGCCAGCAGTTTATTGGCCAGCCGGGAGGCCCAGCATTTT
TRBJ2-5 | TRBV19 | TRBD2 | NA | 13 | CASSSWEGKTQYF | TGTGCCAGTAGTTCTTGGGAGGGAAAGACCCAGTACTTC
TRBJ2-5 | TRBV2 | NA | once | 13 | CASRIEIQETQYF | TGTGCTTCCCGAATAGAGATCCAAGAGACCCAGTACTTC
TRBJ1-1 | TRBV7-9 | TRBD1 | NA | 14 | CATNRGNMNTEAFF | TGTGCCACGAACAGGGGGAACATGAACACTGAAGCTTTCTTT
TRBJ1-5 | TRBV7-9 | NA | once | 14 | CASSPRGGQEPQHF | TGTGCCAGCAGCCCGAGGGGGGGGCAAGAGCCCCAGCATTTT
TRBJ1-5 | TRBV7-8 | TRBD1 | many | 16 | CASSLETGLHNQPQHF | TGTGCCAGCAGCTTAGAGACAGGGTTACACAATCAGCCCCAGCATTTT
TRBJ2-3 | TRBV7-3 | TRBD1 | NA | 14 | CASSSGQPGDTQYF | TGTGCCAGCAGCTCGGGACAGCCGGGGGATACGCAGTATTTT
TRBJ1-5 | TRBV6-5 | NA | NA | 15 | CASSYVAGNNQPQHF | TGTGCCAGCAGTTACGTGGCGGGGAACAATCAGCCCCAGCATTTT
TRBJ2-5 | TRBV10-3 | TRBD1 | NA | 14 | CAIRTDRGGETQYF | TGTGCCATCAGAACGGACAGGGGCGGAGAGACCCAGTACTTC
TRBJ1-1 | TRBV10-2 | TRBD1 | NA | 13 | CASTGQSNTEAFF | TGCGCCAGCACGGGACAGTCGAACACTGAAGCTTTCTTT
TRBJ2-5 | TRBV9 | NA | NA | 14 | CASSPGTSQETQYF | TGTGCCAGCAGCCCAGGGACCTCACAAGAGACCCAGTACTTC
TRBJ2-7 | TRBV7-2 | NA | NA | 14 | CASSPRPGAYEQYF | TGTGCCAGCAGCCCCCGGCCGGGAGCCTACGAGCAGTACTTC
TRBJ1-1 | TRBV29-1 | TRBD1 | NA | 12 | CSVGQGVTEAFF | TGCAGCGTTGGACAGGGTGTCACTGAAGCTTTCTTT
TRBJ1-3 | TRBV27 | NA | NA | 15 | CASSPTGSGGNTIYF | TGTGCCAGCAGTCCCACAGGGTCGGGTGGAAACACCATATATTTT
TRBJ2-2 | TRBV10-3 | NA | NA | 18 | CAISPRTGTHKNTGELFF | TGTGCCATCAGTCCAAGGACCGGGACCCATAAGAACACCGGGGAGCTGTTTTTT
TRBJ2-3 | TRBV6-1 | NA | NA | 15 | CASLAGASNTDTQYF | TGTGCCAGCCTCGCGGGGGCTTCGAACACAGATACGCAGTATTTT
TRBJ2-7 | TRBV28 | NA | NA | 16 | CASSLPPLIASYEQYF | TGTGCCAGCAGTTTACCCCCCCTGATAGCAAGCTACGAGCAGTACTTC
TRBJ2-1 | TRBV18 | NA | many | 14 | CASSPDYLYNEQFF | TGTGCCAGCTCACCAGACTACCTCTACAATGAGCAGTTCTTC
TRBJ2-5 | TRBV2 | NA | many | 13 | CASCTTLQETQYF | TGTGCCAGTTGTACGACTCTACAAGAGACCCAGTACTTC
TRBJ2-2 | TRBV9 | NA | once | 17 | CASSVDGRLANTGELFF | TGTGCCAGCAGCGTAGATGGGCGACTGGCGAACACCGGGGAGCTGTTTTTT
TRBJ2-1 | TRBV7-9 | TRBD2 | NA | 13 | CASSFRGGGEQFF | TGTGCCAGCAGCTTTCGAGGCGGGGGTGAGCAGTTCTTC
TRBJ2-3 | TRBV28 | NA | NA | 14 | CASSFGGGTDTQYF | TGTGCCAGCAGTTTTGGCGGGGGCACAGATACGCAGTATTTT
TRBJ1-5 | TRBV28 | NA | NA | 16 | CASSRPYRAGGQPQHF | TGTGCCAGCAGTCGGCCCTACAGGGCGGGCGGCCAGCCCCAGCATTTT
TRBJ2-5 | TRBV7-3 | TRBD1 | NA | 15 | CANSLGDRDRETQYF | TGTGCCAACAGCCTTGGGGACAGGGATCGAGAGACCCAGTACTTC
TRBJ1-4 | TRBV5-1 | TRBD1 | NA | 16 | CASSSGQGARNEKLFF | TGCGCCAGCAGCTCTGGACAGGGAGCGAGAAATGAAAAACTGTTTTTT
TRBJ1-2 | TRBV28 | NA | many | 20 | CASSLGSRAGQTLSSYGYTF | TGTGCCAGCAGTTTAGGGTCCAGGGCAGGGCAAACCCTATCTTCCTATGGCTACACCTTC
TRBJ1-2 | TRBV19 | TRBD1 | many | 14 | CASSMGQAIYGYTF | TGTGCCAGTAGTATGGGACAGGCCATCTATGGCTACACCTTC
TRBJ2-3 | TRBV7-3 | NA | NA | 14 | CASSSVTATDTQYF | TGTGCCAGCAGCTCGGTGACAGCCACAGATACGCAGTATTTT
TRBJ1-1 | TRBV11-2 | NA | NA | 15 | CASSPSRGTGTEAFF | TGTGCCAGCAGCCCATCCCGGGGAACGGGCACTGAAGCTTTCTTT
TRBJ1-4 | TRBV7-8 | NA | few | 13 | CASSPTLGEKLFF | TGTGCCAGCAGCCCCACTCTGGGGGAAAAACTGTTTTTT
TRBJ2-1 | TRBV7-3 | NA | few | 17 | CASSVGTPSYSYNEQFF | TGTGCCAGCAGTGTCGGGACACCCTCCTACTCCTACAATGAGCAGTTCTTC
TRBJ2-3 | TRBV29-1 | NA | NA | 8 | CSVESEYF | TGCAGCGTTGAAAGTGAGTATTTT
TRBJ1-2 | TRBV28 | NA | NA | 13 | CASSPRTVYGYTF | TGTGCCAGCAGTCCCCGGACAGTTTATGGCTACACCTTC
TRBJ2-5 | TRBV6-1 | TRBD2 | NA | 13 | CASSPGGVGTQYF | TGTGCCAGCAGCCCCGGGGGGGTCGGGACCCAGTACTTC
TRBJ1-5 | TRBV11-2 | NA | once | 15 | CASSLDPGRGQPQHF | TGTGCCAGCAGCTTAGATCCCGGCAGGGGACAGCCCCAGCATTTT
TRBJ1-4 | TRBV6-1 | NA | many | 12 | CASSQFNEKLFF | TGTGCCAGCAGTCAATTTAATGAAAAACTGTTTTTT
TRBJ2-4 | TRBV10-3 | NA | NA | 13 | CAISEAEISIQYF | TGTGCCATCAGTGAGGCGGAAATCAGCATTCAGTACTTC